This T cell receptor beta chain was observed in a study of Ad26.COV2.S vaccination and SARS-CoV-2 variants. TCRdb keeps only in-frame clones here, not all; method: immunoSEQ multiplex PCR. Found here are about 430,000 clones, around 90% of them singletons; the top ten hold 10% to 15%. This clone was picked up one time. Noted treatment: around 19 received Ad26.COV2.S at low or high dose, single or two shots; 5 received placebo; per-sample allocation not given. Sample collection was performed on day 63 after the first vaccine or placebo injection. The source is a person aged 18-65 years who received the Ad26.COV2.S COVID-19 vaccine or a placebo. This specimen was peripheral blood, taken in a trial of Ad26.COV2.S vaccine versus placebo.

The CDR3 sequence is CASSPMEGDQPQHF. Here the CDR3 DNA reads TGTGCCAGCAGTCCGATGGAGGGTGATCAGCCCCAGCATTTT. The chain is built from TRBV3-1 (or the pseudogene TRBV3-2) and TRBJ1-5; D not certain. Germline V gene sequence: CDR1 LGHDT, CDR2 YNNKEL (reference sequence). This CDR3 spans 14 amino acids. V was shortened by 6 bases and J by 5 bases, with 14 bases between the two germline ends.